The clone carrying this TCR beta chain was recorded a few times. Its specificity is not known. TCRdb redid the calling of the RT-PCR reads with MiXCR, one entry per CDR3 protein. The sample comprises about 700,000 distinct CDR3 sequences, around 14% of which are singletons, and approximately 6.5% rests with the top ten. The data are from a study of response to subunit inactivated influenza vaccine. Findings of the study overall: Every seasonal influenza vaccination brings in few new T cells, the authors suggested.

CDR3 length: 15 residues. V lost 5 bases and J 5 bases, leaving 19 bases between the germline ends. CDR1 and CDR2 (germline): SGHKS, YYEKEE (reference sequence). Sequencing was performed on PBMCs from blood, taken 14 to 15 days before vaccination. V usage is TRBV5-5 and J usage is TRBJ2-5; D may be TRBD1 or TRBD2 (6 bases each). This receptor was identified in a middle-aged man who received an inactivated influenza vaccine. The CDR3 reads CASSMTGAVRETQYF. The CDR3 DNA follows: TGTGCCAGCAGTATGACGGGGGCGGTGCGGGAGACCCAGTACTTC.